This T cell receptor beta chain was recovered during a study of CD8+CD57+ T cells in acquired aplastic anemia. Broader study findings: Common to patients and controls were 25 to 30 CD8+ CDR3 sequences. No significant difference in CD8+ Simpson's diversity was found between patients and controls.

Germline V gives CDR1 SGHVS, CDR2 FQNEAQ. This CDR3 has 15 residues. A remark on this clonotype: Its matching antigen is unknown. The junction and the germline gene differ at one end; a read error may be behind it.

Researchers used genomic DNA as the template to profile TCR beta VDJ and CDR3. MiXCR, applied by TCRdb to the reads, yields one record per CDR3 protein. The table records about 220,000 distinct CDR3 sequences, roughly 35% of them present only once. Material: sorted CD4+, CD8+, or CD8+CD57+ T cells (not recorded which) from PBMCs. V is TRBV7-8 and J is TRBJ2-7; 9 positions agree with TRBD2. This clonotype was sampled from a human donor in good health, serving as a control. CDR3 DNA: TGTGTCAGCGTCAAAAGAGCGGGAGGCGACTACGAGCAGTGCTTC. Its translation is CVSVKRAGGDYEQCF.